The source of this TCR beta chain is a study of cytomegalovirus exposure and HLA in healthy donors. A multiplex PCR was run with 60 Vbeta primers and 13 Jbeta primers. The repertoire was sequenced with immunoSEQ multiplex PCR; TCRdb's copy has only in-frame clones and lacks some. The sample holds approximately 210,000 clones; about 81% are singletons and the top ten take roughly 5.5%. The J segment lost 0 bases and the V segment lost 8 bases, leaving 4 bases of the junction unmatched. The CDR3 length is 14 residues. Germline-derived CDR1 and CDR2 are MRHNA and SNTAGT. Study conclusions and caveats: Usually a TCR sequence was rare, but some public TCRs were found in many donors. Later analysis suggested most CMV-associated TCR beta chains were HLA-restricted.

About this clone itself: What it recognizes is unknown.

The sequence came from a man aged 35 to 55 in good health and CMV-seropositive. The sample consisted of PBMCs. The chain couples TRBV6-4 to TRBJ2-1, with 7 bases lining up with TRBD1. For the CDR3, the DNA is TGTGCCAGCTCTAGGGACAGCTCCTACAATGAGCAGTTCTTC. Its protein product is CASSRDSSYNEQFF.